This T cell receptor beta chain was documented in a study of blood T cell repertoires in COVID-19. Study overall: Nucleic acid was either cDNA or gDNA, and it came from T cells, B-cell-depleted T cells, or PBMCs.

The CDR3 spans 15 residues. Germline CDR1 and CDR2: LGHDT and YNNKEL (reference sequence). V lost 5 bases, J lost 4 bases, and 10 bases stayed unmatched. Authors' data handling: Amplification of reference gene primers was used by the study to estimate nucleated cell counts. Method: immunoSEQ multiplex PCR; TCRdb's copy keeps in-frame clones and lacks some. V, J and clone size are taken as reported in that table, and D and trimming were inferred from the DNA itself. The table records 100,000 or so clones, 79% of them present only once. The origin of this receptor is a human donor in a cohort sampled during active COVID-19. This sequence joins TRBV3-1 (or the pseudogene TRBV3-2) and TRBJ1-1, with TRBD1 matching 7 bases. Specimen: peripheral blood. CDR3 sequence: CASSSNRGRGTEAFF. DNA for the CDR3: TGTGCCAGCAGCTCTAACAGGGGCAGGGGCACTGAAGCTTTCTTT.